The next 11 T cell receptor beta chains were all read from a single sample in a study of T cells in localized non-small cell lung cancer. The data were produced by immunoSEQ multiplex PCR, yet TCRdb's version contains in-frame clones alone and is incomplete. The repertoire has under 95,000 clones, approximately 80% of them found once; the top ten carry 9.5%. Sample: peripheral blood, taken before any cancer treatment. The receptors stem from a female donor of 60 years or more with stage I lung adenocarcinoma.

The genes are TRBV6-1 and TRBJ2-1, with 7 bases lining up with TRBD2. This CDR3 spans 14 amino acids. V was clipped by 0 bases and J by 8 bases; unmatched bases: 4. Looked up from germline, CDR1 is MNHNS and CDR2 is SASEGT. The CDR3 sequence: CASSEAGGLDEQFF. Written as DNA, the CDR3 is TGTGCCAGCAGTGAAGCGGGAGGGCTCGATGAGCAGTTCTTC.

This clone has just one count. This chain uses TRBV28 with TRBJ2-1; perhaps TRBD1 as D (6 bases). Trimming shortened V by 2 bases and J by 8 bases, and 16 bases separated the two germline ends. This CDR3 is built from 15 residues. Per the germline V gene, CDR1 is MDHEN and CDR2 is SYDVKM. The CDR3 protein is CASSLIGTSSDEQFF. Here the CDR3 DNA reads TGTGCCAGCAGTTTAATCGGGACATCGAGCGATGAGCAGTTCTTC.

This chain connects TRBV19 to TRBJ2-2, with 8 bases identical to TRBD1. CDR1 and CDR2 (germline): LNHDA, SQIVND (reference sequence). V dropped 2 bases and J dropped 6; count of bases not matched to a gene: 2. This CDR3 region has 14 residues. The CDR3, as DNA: TGTGCCAGTAGTATATCAGGGGGCCCCGGGGAGCTGTTTTTT. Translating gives CASSISGGPGELFF. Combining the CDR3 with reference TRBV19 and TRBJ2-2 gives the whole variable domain DGGITQSPKYLFRKEGQNVTLSCEQNLNHDAMYWYRQDPGQGLRLIYYSQIVNDFQKGDIAEGYSVSREKKESFPLTVTSAQKNPTAFYLCASSISGGPGELFFGEGSRLTVL.

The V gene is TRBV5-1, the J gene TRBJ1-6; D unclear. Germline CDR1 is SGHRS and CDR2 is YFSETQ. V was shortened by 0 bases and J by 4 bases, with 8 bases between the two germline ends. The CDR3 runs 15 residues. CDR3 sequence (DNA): TGCGCCAGCAGCTTGGAGGGTCGGTATAATTCACCCCTCCACTTT. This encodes CASSLEGRYNSPLHF.

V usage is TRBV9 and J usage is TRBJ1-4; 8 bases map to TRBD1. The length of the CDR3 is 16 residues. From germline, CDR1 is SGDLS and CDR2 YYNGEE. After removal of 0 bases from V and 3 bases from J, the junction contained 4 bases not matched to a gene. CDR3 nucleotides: TGTGCCAGCAGCGTAGGACAGGGGCCGTCTAATGAAAAACTGTTTTTT. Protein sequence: CASSVGQGPSNEKLFF.

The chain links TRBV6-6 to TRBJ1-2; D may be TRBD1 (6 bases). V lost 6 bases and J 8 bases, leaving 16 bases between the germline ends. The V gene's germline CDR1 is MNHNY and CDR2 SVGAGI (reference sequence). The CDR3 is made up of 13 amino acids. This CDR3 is CASSQDRFGGYTF. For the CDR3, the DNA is TGTGCCAGCAGCCAAGACAGGTTCGGCGGCTACACCTTC.

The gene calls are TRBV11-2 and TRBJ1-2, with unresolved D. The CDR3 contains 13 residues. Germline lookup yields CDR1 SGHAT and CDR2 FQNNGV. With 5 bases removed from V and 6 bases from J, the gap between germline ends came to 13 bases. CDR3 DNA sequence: TGTGCCAGCAGCCCCCACCCCGACGATGGCTACACCTTC. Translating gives CASSPHPDDGYTF.

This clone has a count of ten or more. DNA for the CDR3: TGCAGCGGCGGGAGTTCGGACAATGAGCAGTTCTTC. It translates to CSGGSSDNEQFF. The chain uses TRBV29-1 and TRBJ2-1; 7 nucleotides agree with TRBD2. CDR1 and CDR2 (germline): SQVTM, ANQGSEA. With 7 bases clipped from V and 5 bases from J, the junction kept 5 bases outside the gene matches. The CDR3 spans 12 residues.

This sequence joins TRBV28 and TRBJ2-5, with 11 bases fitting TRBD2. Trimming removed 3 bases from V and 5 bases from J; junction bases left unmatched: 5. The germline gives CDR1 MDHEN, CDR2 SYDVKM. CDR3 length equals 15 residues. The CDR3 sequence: CASSLASGGMETQYF. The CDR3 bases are TGTGCCAGCAGTTTGGCTAGCGGGGGGATGGAGACCCAGTACTTC.

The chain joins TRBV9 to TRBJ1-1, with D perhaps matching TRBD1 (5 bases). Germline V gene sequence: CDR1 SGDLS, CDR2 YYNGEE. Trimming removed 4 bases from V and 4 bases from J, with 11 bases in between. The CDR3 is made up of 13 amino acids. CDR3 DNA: TGTGCCAGCAGCTTCGGGAGGGGCACTGAAGCTTTCTTT. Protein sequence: CASSFGRGTEAFF. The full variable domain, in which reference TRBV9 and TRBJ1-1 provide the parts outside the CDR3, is DSGVTQTPKHLITATGQRVTLRCSPRSGDLSVYWYQQSLDQGLQFLIQYYNGEERAKGNILERFSAQQFPDLHSELNLSSLELGDSALYFCASSFGRGTEAFFGQGTRLTVV.

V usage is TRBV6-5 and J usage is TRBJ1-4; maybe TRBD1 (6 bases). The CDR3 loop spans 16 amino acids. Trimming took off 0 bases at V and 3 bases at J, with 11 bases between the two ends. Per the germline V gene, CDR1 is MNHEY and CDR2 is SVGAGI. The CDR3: CASSYSYRVSNEKLFF. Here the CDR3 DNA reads TGTGCCAGCAGTTACTCCTACAGGGTTTCTAATGAAAAACTGTTTTTT.